The T cell receptor (beta chain) described here comes from a study of post-analysis software for immune sequencing data. Study-level points and caveats: Versus controls, multiple sclerosis patients showed significantly lower diversity (normalized Chao1). Patients had higher frequencies than controls of about five TRBV segments, including TRBV5-6, TRBV5-1 and TRBV20-1.

Incorporated into the TCR beta cDNA libraries were unique molecular identifiers, which served to reduce PCR and sequencing biases. TCRdb processed the PCR reads anew with MiXCR; each CDR3 protein has one entry. The data show 400,000 to 500,000 distinct CDR3 sequences, 39% seen once. Of note for this clonotype: What it recognizes is unknown.

This CDR3 has 16 residues. Germline V gene data show CDR1 as SEHNR and CDR2 as FQNEAQ (reference sequence). V shed 5 bases and J 9 bases; nucleotides not matched to a gene: 11. The TCR sequence derives from a girl aged 2 to 10 with multiple sclerosis. The gene calls are TRBV7-9 and TRBJ2-4, with 12 bases matching TRBD2. The sample was blood. CDR3 bases: TGTGCCAGCAGCCAGACTAGCGGGAGTAAATTGGGCATTCAGTACTTC. Amino acids: CASSQTSGSKLGIQYF.